The 10 T cell receptor beta chains in this list originate from one sample, sequenced in a study of blood T cells in healthy people across ages. Primed by a sample-barcoded 5' primer and a J-beta primer mix, a second PCR proceeded for about 7 to 12 cycles. TCRdb fed the 5' RACE reads into MiXCR, producing one record per CDR3 protein. Of hundreds of thousands of distinct CDR3 sequences in the sample, over 45% were seen once. The sequenced sample consisted of blood. These receptor sequences come from a woman between 55 and 75 years old in good health.

The chain uses TRBV2 and TRBJ1-2; D uncertain. Trimming took 0 bases from V and 5 from J, leaving 16 bases between them. This CDR3 contains 16 residues. Looked up from germline, CDR1 is SNHLY and CDR2 is FYNNEI. CDR3 bases: TGTGCCAGCAGTGAAGCGCGGCAGGTGGGGTGGTATGGCTACACCTTC. It specifies CASSEARQVGWYGYTF.

This clonotype turned up a few times. The V gene is TRBV20-1, the J gene TRBJ2-7; the D gene could be TRBD1 or TRBD2 (5 bases each). The CDR3 runs 14 residues. V lost 2 bases and J 2 bases, leaving 13 bases between the germline ends. CDR1 is DFQATT, CDR2 SNEGSKA, per germline (reference sequence). In DNA, the CDR3 is TGCAGTGCTAGACGTAGGGGACGGACCTACGAGCAGTACTTC. This encodes CSARRRGRTYEQYF.

The V gene is TRBV3-1, the J gene TRBJ2-5; D not resolved. This CDR3 region has 10 residues. CDR1 is LGHDT and CDR2 is YNNKEL in the germline V gene (reference sequence). Trimming removed 0 bases from V and 9 bases from J, with 2 bases in between. DNA of the CDR3: TGTGCCAGCAGCCAAGATTCCCAGTACTTC. This codes for CASSQDSQYF.

This clonotype was seen more than once but under ten times. The V call is TRBV4-1, the J call TRBJ2-1; D remains ambiguous. This CDR3 has 17 amino acids. Trimming shortened V by 1 base and J by 1 base, and 14 bases separated the two germline ends. Germline V gene lookup returns CDR1 MGHRA and CDR2 YSYEKL. The CDR3 is CASSQVDLVFSYNEQFF. As DNA, the CDR3 is TGCGCCAGCAGCCAAGTAGACCTAGTCTTTTCCTACAATGAGCAGTTCTTC.

This chain connects TRBV20-1 to TRBJ2-3; 11 bases match TRBD2. Unmatched junction bases numbered 4, after V lost 0 bases and J lost 2 bases. CDR3 size: 16 residues. From germline, CDR1 is DFQATT and CDR2 SNEGSKA (reference sequence). The CDR3 DNA reads TGCAGTGCTAGAGAAGGGACTAGCGGTCACACAGATACGCAGTATTTT. It specifies CSAREGTSGHTDTQYF.

The chain is built from TRBV2 and TRBJ1-5; D is ambiguous. The CDR3 sequence is 12 residues long. Trimming shortened V by 8 bases and J by 3 bases, and 8 bases separated the two germline ends. Germline loops: CDR1 SNHLY, CDR2 FYNNEI. Here the CDR3 DNA reads TGTGCCAGCGGCCAGGACAATCAGCCCCAGCATTTT. This sequence encodes CASGQDNQPQHF.

CDR3 protein: CASSLWVSGGYNEQFF. CDR3 coding DNA: TGTGCCAGCAGTTTATGGGTTAGCGGGGGTTACAATGAGCAGTTCTTC. The chain has TRBV27 and TRBJ2-1; TRBD2 aligns across 9 bases. With 1 base clipped from V and 4 bases from J, the junction kept 5 bases outside the gene matches. Germline CDR1 MNHEY, CDR2 SMNVEV (reference sequence). The length of the CDR3 is 16 residues.

This chain uses TRBV4-2 with TRBJ2-7, with TRBD2 matching over 7 bases. CDR3 size: 16 residues. J lost 2 bases, V lost 1 base, and 8 bases had no gene match. Germline V gene sequence: CDR1 LGHNA, CDR2 YNFKEQ. CDR3 sequence (DNA): TGTGCCAGCAGCCAAGTGACGGGGGGAACAACCTACGAGCAGTACTTC. Its protein product is CASSQVTGGTTYEQYF.

The V and J genes are TRBV10-3 and TRBJ2-1, with 14 bases that match TRBD2. Germline loops: CDR1 ENHRY, CDR2 SYGVKD. The ends lost 10 bases at V and 8 bases at J; junction bases unmatched: 13. The CDR3 runs to 16 residues. CDR3 residues: CATGLAGVRESDEQFF. CDR3 in DNA: TGTGCCACGGGACTAGCGGGAGTACGGGAGAGCGATGAGCAGTTCTTC.

The gene calls are TRBV7-2 and TRBJ2-1; D tentatively reads TRBD1 or TRBD2 (6 bases each). Trimming cost V 5 bases and J 5 bases, with 16 bases left between them. Germline values: CDR1 SGHTA, CDR2 FQGNSA. This CDR3 is 15 amino acids long. In nucleotides, the CDR3 is TGTGCCAGCAGCCGTAGGGGGGTATTCGACAATGAGCAGTTCTTC. It translates to CASSRRGVFDNEQFF.